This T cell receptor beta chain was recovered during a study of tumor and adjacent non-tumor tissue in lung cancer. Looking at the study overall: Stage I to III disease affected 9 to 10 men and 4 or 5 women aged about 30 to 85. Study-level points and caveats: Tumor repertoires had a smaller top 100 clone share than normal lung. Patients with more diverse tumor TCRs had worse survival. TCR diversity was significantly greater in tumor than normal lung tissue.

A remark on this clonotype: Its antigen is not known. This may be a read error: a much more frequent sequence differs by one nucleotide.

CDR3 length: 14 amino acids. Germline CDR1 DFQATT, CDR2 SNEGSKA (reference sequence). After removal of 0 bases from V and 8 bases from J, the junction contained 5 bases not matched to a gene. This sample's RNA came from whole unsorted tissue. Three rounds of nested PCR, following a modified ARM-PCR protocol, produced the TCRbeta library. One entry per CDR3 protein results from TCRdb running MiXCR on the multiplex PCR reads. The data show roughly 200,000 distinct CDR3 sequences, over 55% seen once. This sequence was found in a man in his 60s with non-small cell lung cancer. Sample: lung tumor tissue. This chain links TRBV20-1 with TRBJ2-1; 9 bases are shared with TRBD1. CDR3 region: CSARDTGGVHEQFF. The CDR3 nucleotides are TGCAGTGCTAGAGATACAGGGGGCGTACATGAGCAGTTCTTC.